This is a list of T cell receptor beta chains from one sample in a study of blood T cell repertoires in COVID-19. Sequencing used immunoSEQ multiplex PCR; TCRdb keeps in-frame clones, though not all of them. The sample records under 300,000 clones, 88% being singletons. The sequenced material came from peripheral blood. The receptors here all came from a woman younger than 45 with acute or convalescent COVID-19. The CDR3 runs from the conserved cysteine through the conserved F or W. D genes are given only for firm matches. Size is omitted from some rows. Given values are once, few, many or a class for expanded clones.

CDR3aa: CASSQIAGGGEQYF
CDR3nt: TGTGCCAGCAGCCAAATAGCGGGAGGAGGCGAGCAGTACTTC
v_gene: TRBV3-1/TRBV3-2
j_gene: TRBJ2-7
abundance: NA
d_gene: TRBD2

CDR3aa: CASSSGGRGTDTQYF
CDR3nt: TGCGCCAGCAGCTCAGGGGGACGAGGCACAGATACGCAGTATTTT
v_gene: TRBV5-1
j_gene: TRBJ2-3
abundance: NA
d_gene: TRBD1

CDR3aa: CASSYRAGEAFF
CDR3nt: TGTGCCAGCAGTTACCGGGCAGGGGAAGCTTTCTTT
v_gene: TRBV6-2/TRBV6-3
j_gene: TRBJ1-1
abundance: NA
d_gene: NA

CDR3aa: CASSVDTREGLVYEQYF
CDR3nt: TGTGCCAGCAGCGTAGATACCCGGGAGGGCCTTGTTTACGAGCAGTACTTC
v_gene: TRBV9
j_gene: TRBJ2-7
abundance: NA
d_gene: TRBD2

CDR3aa: CASSGRASSYNEQFF
CDR3nt: TGTGCCAGCAGTGGGAGGGCAAGTTCCTACAATGAGCAGTTCTTC
v_gene: TRBV6-2/TRBV6-3
j_gene: TRBJ2-1
abundance: NA
d_gene: TRBD2

CDR3aa: CASSVAGSYQPQHF
CDR3nt: TGTGCCAGCAGCGTAGCGGGGTCCTATCAGCCCCAGCATTTT
v_gene: TRBV9
j_gene: TRBJ1-5
abundance: NA
d_gene: NA

CDR3aa: CSAETGEAGELFF
CDR3nt: TGCAGCGCTGAGACAGGGGAGGCCGGGGAGCTGTTTTTT
v_gene: TRBV29-1
j_gene: TRBJ2-2
abundance: NA
d_gene: TRBD1

CDR3aa: CASSLGRLEQYF
CDR3nt: TGTGCCAGCAGTTTAGGGCGGCTCGAGCAGTACTTC
v_gene: TRBV12-3/TRBV12-4
j_gene: TRBJ2-7
abundance: NA
d_gene: NA

CDR3aa: CASSASQGGRAFSVGNIQYF
CDR3nt: TGTGCCAGCAGCGCCTCGCAGGGCGGCAGGGCATTTTCGGTGGGAAACATTCAGTACTTC
v_gene: TRBV7-6
j_gene: TRBJ2-4
abundance: NA
d_gene: NA

CDR3aa: CASSPRRGNEQFF
CDR3nt: TGTGCCAGCAGCCCTCGCAGGGGAAATGAGCAGTTCTTC
v_gene: TRBV7-2
j_gene: TRBJ2-1
abundance: NA
d_gene: NA

CDR3aa: CASSQTVQTLAFF
CDR3nt: TGTGCCAGTAGCCAGACAGTCCAAACATTGGCTTTCTTT
v_gene: TRBV19
j_gene: TRBJ1-1
abundance: NA
d_gene: NA

CDR3aa: CASSQAGGVGDTQYF
CDR3nt: TGTGCCAGCAGTCAAGCGGGAGGGGTAGGAGATACGCAGTATTTT
v_gene: TRBV6-2/TRBV6-3
j_gene: TRBJ2-3
abundance: NA
d_gene: TRBD2

CDR3aa: CASSVGGRADTDTQYF
CDR3nt: TGTGCCAGCAGCGTCGGTGGGAGAGCCGACACAGATACGCAGTATTTT
v_gene: TRBV9
j_gene: TRBJ2-3
abundance: NA
d_gene: NA

CDR3aa: CASSQRTNLNYNEQFF
CDR3nt: TGTGCCAGCAGTCAAAGGACTAACTTAAACTACAATGAGCAGTTCTTC
v_gene: TRBV11-3
j_gene: TRBJ2-1
abundance: NA
d_gene: NA

CDR3aa: CASSRRHSGGKGGLAVYEQYF
CDR3nt: TGTGCCAGCAGCCGCCGCCACTCCGGGGGGAAGGGGGGACTAGCGGTTTACGAGCAGTACTTC
v_gene: TRBV3-1/TRBV3-2
j_gene: TRBJ2-7
abundance: NA
d_gene: TRBD2

CDR3aa: CATSGQGMDPNEKLFF
CDR3nt: TGTGCCACCAGTGGTCAGGGAATGGACCCCAATGAAAAACTGTTTTTT
v_gene: TRBV24-1
j_gene: TRBJ1-4
abundance: NA
d_gene: NA

CDR3aa: CASSADGTGAYEQYF
CDR3nt: TGTGCCAGCAGCGCGGACGGGACAGGGGCATACGAGCAGTACTTC
v_gene: TRBV6-5
j_gene: TRBJ2-7
abundance: NA
d_gene: TRBD1

CDR3aa: CASSLVGGYTEAFF
CDR3nt: TGTGCCAGCAGCTTGGTAGGGGGCTACACTGAAGCTTTCTTT
v_gene: TRBV5-6
j_gene: TRBJ1-1
abundance: NA
d_gene: TRBD1

CDR3aa: CAISEGQGIYGYTF
CDR3nt: TGTGCCATCAGTGAGGGACAGGGAATCTATGGCTACACCTTC
v_gene: TRBV10-3
j_gene: TRBJ1-2
abundance: once
d_gene: TRBD1

CDR3aa: CSASTIAGGDIQYF
CDR3nt: TGCAGTGCTAGTACTATAGCGGGAGGAGACATTCAGTACTTC
v_gene: TRBV20-1
j_gene: TRBJ2-4
abundance: NA
d_gene: TRBD2

CDR3aa: CASSNTVTGTSGSYEQFF
CDR3nt: TGTGCCAGCAGTAACACCGTTACCGGGACTAGCGGGAGCTATGAGCAGTTCTTC
v_gene: TRBV7-9
j_gene: TRBJ2-1
abundance: NA
d_gene: TRBD2

CDR3aa: CATVGTGGKNIQYF
CDR3nt: TGTGCCACGGTTGGGACAGGGGGCAAAAACATTCAGTACTTC
v_gene: TRBV19
j_gene: TRBJ2-4
abundance: NA
d_gene: TRBD1

CDR3aa: CAWRRLGHYEQYF
CDR3nt: TGTGCCTGGAGAAGATTGGGGCACTACGAGCAGTACTTC
v_gene: TRBV30
j_gene: TRBJ2-7
abundance: NA
d_gene: NA